This entry features one T cell receptor (beta chain) sequence. Its antigen is still unknown. The investigators split CD4+ cells into a CD45RA+ naive subset and a CD45RA-negative memory subset. The data originate from a study of shared clonotypes between healthy human individuals. Study in general: Donors, aged 18 to 49, were a couple of women and a few men.

Overall study results and limits: Between a handful of donors, naive CD4 clonotypes were shared at a level of approximately 5%.

Generated by immunoSEQ multiplex PCR, the TCRdb table keeps only in-frame clones and is missing some. The table lists a few million clones, more than 80% of them singletons. The germline CDR1 and CDR2 sequences are MNHNS and SASEGT. V lost 6 bases, J lost 5 bases, and 17 bases lay in between. The CDR3 contains 15 residues. This receptor was obtained from a man between 18 and 35 years old in good health. V gene TRBV6-1 combines with J gene TRBJ1-5, with a possible D match to TRBD1 (6 bases). The sequencing sample was made of naive CD4+ T cells sorted from blood. Subset: CD45RA+ positively selected. In DNA form, the CDR3 reads TGTGCCAGCAGCGCGAGGGGGACCAGCGATCAGCCCCAGCATTTT. Encoded protein: CASSARGTSDQPQHF.